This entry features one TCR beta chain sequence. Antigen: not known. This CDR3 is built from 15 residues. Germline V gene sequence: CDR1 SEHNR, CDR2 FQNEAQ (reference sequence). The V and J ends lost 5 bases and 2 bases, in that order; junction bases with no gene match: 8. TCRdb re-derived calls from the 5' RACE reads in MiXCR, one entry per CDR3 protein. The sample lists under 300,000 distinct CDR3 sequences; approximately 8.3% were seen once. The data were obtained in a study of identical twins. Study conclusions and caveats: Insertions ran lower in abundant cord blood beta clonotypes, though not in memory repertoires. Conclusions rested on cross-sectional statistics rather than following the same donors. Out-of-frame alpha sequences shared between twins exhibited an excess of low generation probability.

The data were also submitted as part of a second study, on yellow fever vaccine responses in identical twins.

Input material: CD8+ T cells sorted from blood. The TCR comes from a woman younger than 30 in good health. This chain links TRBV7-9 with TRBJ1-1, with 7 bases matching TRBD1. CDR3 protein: CASSHRGGGNTEAFF. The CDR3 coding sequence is TGTGCCAGCAGCCACAGGGGAGGAGGAAACACTGAAGCTTTCTTT.